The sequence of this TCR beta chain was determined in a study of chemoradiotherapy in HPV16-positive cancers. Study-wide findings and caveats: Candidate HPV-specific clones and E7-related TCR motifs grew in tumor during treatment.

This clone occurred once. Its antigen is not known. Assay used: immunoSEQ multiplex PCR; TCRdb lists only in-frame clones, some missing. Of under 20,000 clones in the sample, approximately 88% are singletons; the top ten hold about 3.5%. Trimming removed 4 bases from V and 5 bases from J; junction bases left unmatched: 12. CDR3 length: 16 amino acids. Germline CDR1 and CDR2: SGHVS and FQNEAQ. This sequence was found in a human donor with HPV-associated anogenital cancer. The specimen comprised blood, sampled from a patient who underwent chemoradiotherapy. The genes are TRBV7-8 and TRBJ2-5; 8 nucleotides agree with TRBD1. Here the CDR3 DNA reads TGTGCCAGCAGCTACCGAACGGGGGACAGGCCCGAGACCCAGTACTTC. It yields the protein CASSYRTGDRPETQYF.